These T cell receptor beta chains were read from a single sample in a study of shared clonotypes between healthy human individuals. Data came from immunoSEQ multiplex PCR; TCRdb stores just in-frame clones and leaves some out. This sample has 640,000 or so clones, with less than 80% found just once. Sequences were obtained from memory CD4+ T cells sorted from blood. The source is a woman in her twenties or thirties in good health. Both conserved end residues are part of each CDR3. The D gene is left open where the match is weak. Clone size is given for some rows only: seen once, a few or many times, or a class if the clone is expanded.

J	size	V	D	CDR3	DNA
TRBJ2-5	-	TRBV7-8	-	CASSTYSETQYF	TGTGCCAGCAGCACCTACTCCGAGACCCAGTACTTC
TRBJ2-3	-	TRBV6-4	TRBD2	CASSDSGGSGDTQYF	TGTGCCAGCAGTGACTCGGGCGGGAGTGGGGATACGCAGTATTTT
TRBJ2-7	-	TRBV6-5	TRBD2	CASSPTSGGTYEQYF	TGTGCCAGCAGCCCTACTAGCGGAGGGACCTACGAGCAGTACTTC
TRBJ2-3	-	TRBV6-1	-	CASSEVTVTDTQYF	TGTGCCAGCAGTGAAGTTACAGTAACAGATACGCAGTATTTT
TRBJ1-2	few	TRBV5-5	-	CASSLGRQDGYGYTF	TGTGCCAGCAGCTTGGGGCGACAGGATGGCTATGGCTACACCTTC
TRBJ2-7	few	TRBV5-1	TRBD2	CASSLVAGGSYEQYF	TGCGCCAGCAGCTTGGTAGCGGGGGGTTCCTACGAGCAGTACTTC
TRBJ2-2	many	TRBV7-8	-	CASSRRDTGELFF	TGTGCCAGCAGCCGCCGGGACACCGGGGAGCTGTTTTTT
TRBJ2-1	-	TRBV5-4	TRBD1	CASSFGQGIGNEQFF	TGTGCCAGCAGCTTCGGACAGGGAATAGGTAATGAGCAGTTCTTC
TRBJ1-1	-	TRBV6-6	-	CASSSGTAVPEAFF	TGTGCCAGCAGTTCGGGGACGGCGGTCCCTGAAGCTTTCTTT
TRBJ2-1	-	TRBV19	-	CASSGAMLQFF	TGTGCCAGTAGTGGGGCTATGTTGCAGTTCTTC